Listed here is a single T cell receptor (beta chain). This entry comes from a study of response to subunit inactivated influenza vaccine. A single record per CDR3 protein comes from TCRdb applying MiXCR to the RT-PCR reads. This sample has more than 500,000 distinct CDR3 sequences, with about 11% found just once. This CDR3 has 17 amino acids. The germline gives CDR1 MGHRA, CDR2 YSYEKL. V was trimmed by 4 bases and J by 0 bases, leaving 15 bases between them. These sequences were also reported in another study, on T cells expressing NK-cell markers. As reported in that work: For TCR beta, cDNA was produced by 5'RACE template switching with UMIs.

This sequence originates from a man aged 45-65 years who received an inactivated influenza vaccine. V is TRBV4-1 and J is TRBJ1-4; D gene unclear. This specimen consisted of PBMCs from blood, obtained on the day of vaccination. CDR3: CASSPRTGGATNEKLFF. The CDR3 coding sequence is TGCGCCAGCAGCCCTAGGACTGGAGGAGCAACTAATGAAAAACTGTTTTTT.